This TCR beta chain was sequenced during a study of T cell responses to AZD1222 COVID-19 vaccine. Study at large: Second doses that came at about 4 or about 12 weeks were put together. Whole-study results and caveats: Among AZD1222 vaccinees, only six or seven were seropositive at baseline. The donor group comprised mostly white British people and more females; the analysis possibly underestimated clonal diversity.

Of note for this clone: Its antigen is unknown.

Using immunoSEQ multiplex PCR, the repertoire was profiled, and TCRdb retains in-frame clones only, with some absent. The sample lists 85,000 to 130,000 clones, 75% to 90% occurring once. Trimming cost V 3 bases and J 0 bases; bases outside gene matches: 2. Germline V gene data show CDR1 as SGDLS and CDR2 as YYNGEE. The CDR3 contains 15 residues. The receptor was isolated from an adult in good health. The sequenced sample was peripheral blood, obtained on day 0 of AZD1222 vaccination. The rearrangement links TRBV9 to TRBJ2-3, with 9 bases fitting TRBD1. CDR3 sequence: CASSDRGPSTDTQYF. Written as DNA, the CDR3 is TGTGCCAGCAGCGACAGGGGGCCGAGCACAGATACGCAGTATTTT.